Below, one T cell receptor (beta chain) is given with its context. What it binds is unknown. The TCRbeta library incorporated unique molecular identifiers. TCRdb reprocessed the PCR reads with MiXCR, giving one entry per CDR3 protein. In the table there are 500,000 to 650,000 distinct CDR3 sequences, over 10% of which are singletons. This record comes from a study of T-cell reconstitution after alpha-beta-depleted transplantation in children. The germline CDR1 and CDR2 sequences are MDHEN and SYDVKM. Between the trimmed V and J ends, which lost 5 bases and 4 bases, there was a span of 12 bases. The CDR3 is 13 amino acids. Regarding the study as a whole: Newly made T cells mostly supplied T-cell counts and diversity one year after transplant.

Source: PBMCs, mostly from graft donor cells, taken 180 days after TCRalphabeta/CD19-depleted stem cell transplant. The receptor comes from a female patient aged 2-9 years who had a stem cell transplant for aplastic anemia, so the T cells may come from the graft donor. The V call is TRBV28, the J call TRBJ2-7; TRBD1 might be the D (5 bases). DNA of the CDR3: TGTGCCAGCAGTGCGACAGACCAATACGAGCAGTACGTC. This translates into CASSATDQYEQYV.